These T cell receptor beta chains were read from a single sample in a study of blood T cell repertoires in COVID-19. Only in-frame clones appear in the TCRdb table, and some are missing; sequencing was by immunoSEQ multiplex PCR. Among over 65,000 clones listed, approximately 79% were seen once. The sequenced material came from peripheral blood. These receptors originate from a man at least 80 years old with active COVID-19. Both conserved end residues are part of each CDR3. Each record gives: clone size, V gene, CDR3 protein. Some rows have no size entry. The others give once, few or many, or a class for an expanded clone.

. TRBV28 CASSFLSGQENNEQFF
once TRBV19 CASQGTAWRGYTF
once TRBV24-1 CATSTNRGPGETQYF
. TRBV3-1/TRBV3-2 CASSSGGLHEQFF
. TRBV3-1/TRBV3-2 CASSHGTSGGLEYF
. TRBV7-8 CASSATRTGAIYGYTF
. TRBV4-2 CASRGTSGNDNEQFF
. TRBV10-3 CAIKDDRVQETQYF
many TRBV5-4 CASSLRARGGNTGELFF
. TRBV7-8 CASSSQVTYEQYF
few TRBV7-8 CASNLGGERNSPLHF
. TRBV3-1/TRBV3-2 CASSQVRSEQYF
. TRBV7-9 CASSTGTSGGTYNEQFF
. TRBV5-1 CASSLGDRGPKNTGELFF
. TRBV10-3 CAINGRGLDEQFF
. TRBV7-3 CASSSTHQDTQYF
. TRBV5-5 CASSSAGGENYNEQFF
. TRBV5-1 CASSHGIAESTDTQYF
. TRBV5-5 CASSLVPGLHGQYF
once TRBV4-1 CASSLDIGHFYEQYF
. TRBV5-4 CASSPGGVTLGGELFF
. TRBV29-1 CSVSTGRVNTEAFF
. TRBV5-4 CASSADTGNTIYF
. TRBV27 CASGQQPQHF
. TRBV18 CASSSFLEGKSGYTF
. TRBV20-1 CSASNIRERFYGYTF
. TRBV7-9 CASRLALQETQYF
. TRBV9 CASSQGRNTGELFF
. TRBV3-1/TRBV3-2 CASSLRSGTEAFF
. TRBV10-1 CASGKRGYTGELFF
. TRBV12-3/TRBV12-4 CASSLVATEAFF
. TRBV4-1 CASSQSPTGGSSPLHF
few TRBV6-2/TRBV6-3 CASSHRQGTQPQHF
. TRBV30 CAWRAAGGNQPQHF
once TRBV5-4 CASNPAGGATYEQYF
. TRBV7-2 CASSLAGGSTGELFF
once TRBV5-1 CASSSPPGTGYYGYTF
. TRBV7-2 CASRNRVSSYNEQFF
few TRBV28 CASSPSFFERKNSGANVLTF
few TRBV5-6 CASSPKSFYFYNEQFF
. TRBV5-4 CASSDDSRYGYTF
. TRBV19 CASSEYRGRVTEAFF
. TRBV5-6 CASSLIGTDSYGYTF
. TRBV5-4 CASSLGTDSSYNEQFF
. TRBV15 CATFQKETQYF